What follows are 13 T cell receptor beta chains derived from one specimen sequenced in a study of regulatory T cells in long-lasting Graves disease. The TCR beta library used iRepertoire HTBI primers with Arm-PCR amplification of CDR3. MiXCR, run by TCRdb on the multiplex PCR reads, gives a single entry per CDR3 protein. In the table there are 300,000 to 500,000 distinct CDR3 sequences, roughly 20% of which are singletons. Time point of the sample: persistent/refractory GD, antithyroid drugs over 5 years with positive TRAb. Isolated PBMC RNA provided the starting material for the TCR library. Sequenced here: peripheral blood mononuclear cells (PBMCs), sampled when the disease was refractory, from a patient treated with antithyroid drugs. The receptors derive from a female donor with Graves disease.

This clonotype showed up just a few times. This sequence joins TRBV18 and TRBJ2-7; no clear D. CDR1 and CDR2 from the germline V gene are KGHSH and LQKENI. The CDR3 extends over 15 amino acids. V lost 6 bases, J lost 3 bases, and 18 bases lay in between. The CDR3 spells CASSDTGSPHYEQYF. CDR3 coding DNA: TGTGCCAGCTCCGACACCGGGTCGCCACACTACGAGCAGTACTTC.

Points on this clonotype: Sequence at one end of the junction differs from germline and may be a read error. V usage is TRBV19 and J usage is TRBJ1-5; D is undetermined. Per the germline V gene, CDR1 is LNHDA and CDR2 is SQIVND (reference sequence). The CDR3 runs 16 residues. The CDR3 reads CASSYLTGLANRPQHF. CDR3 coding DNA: TGTGCCAGTAGTTACCTGACGGGCCTAGCTAATCGGCCCCAGCATTTT.

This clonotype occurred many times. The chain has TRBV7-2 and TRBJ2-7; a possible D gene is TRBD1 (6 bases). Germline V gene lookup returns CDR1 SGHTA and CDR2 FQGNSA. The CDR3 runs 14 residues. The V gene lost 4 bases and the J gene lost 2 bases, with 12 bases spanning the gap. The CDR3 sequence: CASSSRTVPYEQYF. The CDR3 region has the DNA TGTGCCAGCAGCTCGAGGACAGTCCCCTACGAGCAGTACTTC.

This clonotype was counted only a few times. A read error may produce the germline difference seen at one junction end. The CDR3 nucleotides read TGTGCCAGCAGTTTTTTTTTAAGCGGGATCAACACCGGGGGGCTGTTTTTT. Translating gives CASSFFLSGINTGGLFF. J is TRBJ2-2 and V is TRBV12-3 or TRBV12-4, with 7 bases fitting TRBD2. The length of the CDR3 is 17 residues.

This chain's CDR3 is CASSLGAGLGAYEQYF. DNA for the CDR3: TGTGCCAGCAGCTTAGGAGCGGGACTAGGGGCCTACGAGCAGTACTTC. V gene TRBV7-2 combines with J gene TRBJ2-7, with 8 positions matching TRBD2. Germline V gene sequence: CDR1 SGHTA, CDR2 FQGNSA. There are 16 residues in the CDR3. J lost 2 bases, V lost 1 base, and 7 bases had no gene match.

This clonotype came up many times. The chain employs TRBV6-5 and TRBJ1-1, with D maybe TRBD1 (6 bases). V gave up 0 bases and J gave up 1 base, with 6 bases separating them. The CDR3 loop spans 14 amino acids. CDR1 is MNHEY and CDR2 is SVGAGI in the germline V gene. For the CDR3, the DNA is TGTGCCAGCAGTTACTCGGACAGGAACACTGAAGCTTTCTTT. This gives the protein CASSYSDRNTEAFF.

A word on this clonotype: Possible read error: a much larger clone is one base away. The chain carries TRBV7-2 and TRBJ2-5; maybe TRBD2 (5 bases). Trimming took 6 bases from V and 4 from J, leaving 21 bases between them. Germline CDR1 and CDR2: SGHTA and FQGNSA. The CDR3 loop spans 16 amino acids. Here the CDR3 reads CASRVGTGIPLETQYF. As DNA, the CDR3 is TGTGCCAGCAGAGTAGGAACCGGGATACCCTTAGAGACCCAGTACTTC.

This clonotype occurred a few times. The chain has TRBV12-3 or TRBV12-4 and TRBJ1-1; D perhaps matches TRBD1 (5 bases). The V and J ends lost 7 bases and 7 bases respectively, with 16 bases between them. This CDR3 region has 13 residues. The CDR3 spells CASTPGPIGEAFF. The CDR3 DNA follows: TGTGCCAGCACCCCGGGGCCCATAGGTGAAGCTTTCTTT.

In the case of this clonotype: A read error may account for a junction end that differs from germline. CDR3 protein: CASSWGDRGFTGELFF. The DNA for the CDR3 is TGTGCCAGCAGCTGGGGCGACAGGGGCTTCACCGGGGAACTGTTTTTT. The rearrangement joins TRBV7-2 to TRBJ2-2; 8 bases fit TRBD1. CDR3 length: 16 amino acids. Germline CDR1 SGHTA, CDR2 FQGNSA.

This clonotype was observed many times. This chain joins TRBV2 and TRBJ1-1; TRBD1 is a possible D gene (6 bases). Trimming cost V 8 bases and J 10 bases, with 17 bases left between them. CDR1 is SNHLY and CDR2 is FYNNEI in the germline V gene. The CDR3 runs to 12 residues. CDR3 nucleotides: TGTGCCAGCGGACACAACAGGGTAGGAGCTTTCTTT. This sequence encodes CASGHNRVGAFF.

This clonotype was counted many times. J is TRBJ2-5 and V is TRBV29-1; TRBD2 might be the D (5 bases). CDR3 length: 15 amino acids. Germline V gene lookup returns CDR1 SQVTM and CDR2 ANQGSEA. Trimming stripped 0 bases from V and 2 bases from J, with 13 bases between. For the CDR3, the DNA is TGCAGCGTTGAAGAAGGAGGAGGCAGACAAGAGACCCAGTACTTC. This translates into CSVEEGGGRQETQYF.

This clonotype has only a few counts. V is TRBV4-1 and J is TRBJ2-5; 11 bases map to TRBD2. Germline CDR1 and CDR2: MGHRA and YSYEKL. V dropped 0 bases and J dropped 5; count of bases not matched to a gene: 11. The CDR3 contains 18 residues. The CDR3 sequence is CASSQEGLAGIPWETQYF. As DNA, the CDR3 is TGCGCCAGCAGCCAAGAAGGACTAGCGGGTATACCTTGGGAGACCCAGTACTTC.

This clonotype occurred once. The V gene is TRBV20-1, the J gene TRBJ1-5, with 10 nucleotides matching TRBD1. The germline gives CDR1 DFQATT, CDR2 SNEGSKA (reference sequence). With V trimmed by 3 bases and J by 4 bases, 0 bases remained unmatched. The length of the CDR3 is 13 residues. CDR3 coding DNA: TGCAGTGCTAGGGACAGGGGGAATCAGCCCCAGCATTTT. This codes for CSARDRGNQPQHF.